This paragraph covers one TCR beta chain sequence. One end of the junction varies from germline; a read error may be responsible. This sample is drawn from a study of identical twins. Each CDR3 protein gets one entry after TCRdb re-called the 5' RACE reads with MiXCR. The sample yields roughly 1,500,000 distinct CDR3 sequences, less than 35% seen once. This CDR3 has 14 amino acids. Germline CDR1 reads MNHNS; CDR2 reads SASEGT. This TCR derives from a newborn girl in good health. Sequenced material: cord blood. This chain links TRBV6-1 with TRBJ1-4; 7 bases match TRBD1. The CDR3 loop is CSSRGTATNEKLFF. The CDR3 DNA is TGTTCCAGCAGGGGGACGGCAACTAATGAAAAACTGTTTTTT.